Sequencing of this T cell receptor beta chain was carried out in a study of blood T cell repertoires in COVID-19 (TCRdb year 2020). Regarding the study in general: Samples from collaborators originated in the United States, Italy and Spain and spanned both the acute and convalescent phases of COVID-19. Where HLA class I and class II types were available, the types were taken from metadata supplied by the sample provider, not from assay-based typing. The prospective study material was composed of cDNA or gDNA derived from T cells, B-cell-depleted T cells, or PBMCs. The dataset comprised deeply sampled blood TCRbeta repertoires from subjects exposed to, actively infected with, or recovered from COVID-19. The sample metadata nearly always contained a de-identified subject ID, COVID-19 status, age in years and sex. Samples were obtained from the ongoing ImmuneRACE study (first 160 participants) and from over 1,000 subjects provided by 6 global collaborators. The repertoires were made available in a free public database intended to serve as a resource for research on the immune response to SARS-CoV-2. Study-wide findings and limitations: The quantity of clinical and demographic metadata differed by source and by participant and was supplied without curation.

The immunoSEQ Assay, a bias-controlled multiplex PCR, was used to amplify TCRbeta CDR3 regions from genomic DNA. On the authors' methods: The number of nucleated cells in each sample was estimated by amplification of reference gene primers within the assay. Sequence reads were collapsed and filtered to measure the absolute abundance of every unique TCRbeta CDR3 rearrangement. For each sample, productive Simpson clonality was calculated as the square root of Simpson's diversity index across productive rearrangements. The source is immuneACCESS, and TCRdb retained only in-frame sequences with V and J called. Part of the clones is not carried over; for the studies checked, unresolved V genes explain less than half of this, and the remainder is unexplained. D and trimming were read from the DNA, whereas the V and J calls and clone size are those reported in that table. In all, the sample holds tens of thousands of clones, and about 82% of those were seen once. In total, the top ten clones hold 1.8% of the sample.

CDR1 and CDR2 are read off the germline V gene as SNHLY and FYNNEI. The CDR3 contains 11 residues, cysteine and phenylalanine counted. Only the CDR3 DNA is retained, 33 bases long and in frame from the first base. The V and J ends are trimmed by 4 bases and 8 bases, leaving 8 bases between them. Each collaborating institution followed its own protocols to collect whole blood in K2EDTA tubes. For TCRbeta analysis, collaborators shipped samples as frozen whole blood, isolated PBMCs, or DNA extracted from either of those sample types. This clone is categorized as medium-sized (0.01 to 0.1%). What this receptor recognizes is not known. No base quality values were provided; no much bigger clone lies one nucleotide off.

The sequence joins TRBV2 to TRBJ1-2, with the D segment identity uncertain. Input material: peripheral blood. This receptor was obtained from a woman aged 55-70 years with acute or convalescent COVID-19. In nucleotide form, the sequence is TGTGCCAGCAGTGCTACTCGCGGCTACACCTTC. Its protein product is CASSATRGYTF. This CDR3, with the reference TRBV2 and TRBJ1-2 proteins standing in past its ends, gives the full variable domain EPEVTQTPSHQVTQMGQEVILRCVPISNHLYFYWYRQILGQKVEFLVSFYNNEISEKSEIFDDQFSVERPDGSNFTLKIRSTKLEDSAMYFCASSATRGYTFGSGTRLTVV.